This T cell receptor beta chain was sequenced during a study of control samples from healthy donors and cancer patients (dated by TCRdb to 2020 to 2021). The CDR3 numbers 16 residues from cysteine through phenylalanine. Solely the CDR3 DNA is kept, with 48 bases framed from the first base. As encoded in the germline V gene (reference sequence), CDR1 is LNHDA while CDR2 is SQIVND. V loses 5 bases, J loses 4 bases, and the germline ends lie 17 bases apart. As concerns this clone: The antigen this receptor binds is unknown. No base quality values were provided; no much bigger clone lies one nucleotide off.

Libraries came from the immunoSEQ multiplex PCR assay. Here the immuneACCESS table is served through TCRdb, limited to in-frame sequences with V and J called. Missing clones are a known gap in these copies; in checked studies unresolved V genes cover under half, and the rest lacks a known reason. A total of 75,000 to 90,000 clones appear in this sample, about 83% of them only once. The top ten clones comprise around 2.1% of the sample. This TCR was sampled from a woman aged 40 to 50 in good health. The V gene is TRBV19 and the J gene is TRBJ1-4; TRBD1 is perhaps the D gene, given 5 matching bases. Sequencing was done on a sample of blood. Here the CDR3 is given as CASSPQDTAVNEKLFF. The bases are TGTGCCAGTAGTCCCCAGGACACGGCGGTTAATGAAAAACTGTTTTTT.